This T cell receptor beta chain was identified during a study of metastatic and nonmetastatic thyroid tumors. At the level of the study: Both malignant and benign thyroid patients supplied peripheral blood and tumor or nodule tissue samples, across which the repertoires of these patients were then compared. Study-level findings and limits: As reported, TCR beta diversity in blood and tumor was significantly higher in malignant thyroid tumors than in benign nodules.

Original data processing: In papillary thyroid cancer, a distant-metastasis classifier was built using CDR3 differences across clinicopathological groups. TCRdb re-called the PCR reads with MiXCR. What appears here as the V and J calls and clone size reflects TCRdb's work, not the paper's. The profile shows approximately 19,000 clones, under 25% of them singletons. This clone has a count of ten or more. Its specificity is not known. The CDR3 spans 13 residues. The V gene end was trimmed by 6 bases and the J gene end by 4 bases; junction bases not matched to a gene: 6. In germline, CDR1 is DFQATT, CDR2 SNEGSKA (reference sequence). All patients were untreated before thyroid surgery.

This rearrangement joins TRBV20-1 to TRBJ2-5; 9 bases agree with TRBD1. The sequenced sample consisted of tumor tissue. This sequence originates from a male donor with papillary thyroid cancer or a benign thyroid nodule (not recorded which). Some clones in this sample may be carry-over from other donors' samples. The CDR3 sequence is CSAEDRGGETQYF. The CDR3 nucleotides read TGCAGTGCCGAGGACAGGGGAGGAGAGACCCAGTACTTC.